The T cell receptor (beta chain) under discussion was sequenced for a study of T cell clusters in autoimmune cytopenias. Overall study findings and caveats: TRB repertoire shifts in secondary cytopenia and chronic lymphocytic leukemia mostly reflected lymphoma, not autoimmunity.

TRB rearrangements were amplified by touch-down multiplex PCR with mixed TRB-A/B primers. With the multiplex PCR reads reprocessed, TCRdb shows one record per CDR3 protein and no DNA. The sample yields approximately 4,900 distinct CDR3 sequences, of which the top ten take up approximately 55%. About this clonotype itself: What it binds is unknown.

Per germline, CDR1 SGHRS and CDR2 YFSETQ. This CDR3 contains 13 residues. Each sample's input was 250 ng genomic DNA, some 38,000 genome equivalents. The sample was also linked to a second study, of T cell repertoires in aging, cancer and after chemotherapy. As that report states: Compared with age-matched healthy donors, untreated hematological or solid cancer patients showed higher blood TCR clonality.

The TCR sequence derives from a human donor with chronic lymphocytic leukemia. The donor label of this sample is uncertain. The specimen was peripheral blood. V usage is TRBV5-1 and J usage is TRBJ1-2; TCRdb's D call, TRBD1, is unchecked because there is no DNA. CDR3 loop: CASSLARERDYTF.